This T cell receptor (beta chain) was recovered during a study of shared clonotypes between healthy human individuals. The study, taken as a whole, reports: Compared with clonotypes that all four donors shared, non-shared clonotypes had lower generation probabilities. Only blood was sampled; tissue repertoires likely differ.

Details on this clone: Its cognate antigen is unknown.

Assay: immunoSEQ multiplex PCR; the TCRdb copy retains only in-frame clones and omits some. This sample has more than 2 million clones; around 95% occur once, and the top ten carry roughly 0.13%. Trimming took 5 bases from V and 0 from J; bases not matched to a gene: 2. Germline CDR1 SGHTA, CDR2 FQGTGA. CDR3 length equals 15 residues. The chain has TRBV7-3 and TRBJ2-3, with TRBD2 identical over 10 bases. Sequenced sample: naive CD4+ T cells sorted from blood. Subset defined: CD45RA+ positively selected. The TCR originated in a man aged 18 to 35 in good health. Here the CDR3 reads CASSRSGGSTDTQYF. The CDR3 DNA sequence: TGTGCCAGCAGCCGTAGCGGGGGGAGCACAGATACGCAGTATTTT.